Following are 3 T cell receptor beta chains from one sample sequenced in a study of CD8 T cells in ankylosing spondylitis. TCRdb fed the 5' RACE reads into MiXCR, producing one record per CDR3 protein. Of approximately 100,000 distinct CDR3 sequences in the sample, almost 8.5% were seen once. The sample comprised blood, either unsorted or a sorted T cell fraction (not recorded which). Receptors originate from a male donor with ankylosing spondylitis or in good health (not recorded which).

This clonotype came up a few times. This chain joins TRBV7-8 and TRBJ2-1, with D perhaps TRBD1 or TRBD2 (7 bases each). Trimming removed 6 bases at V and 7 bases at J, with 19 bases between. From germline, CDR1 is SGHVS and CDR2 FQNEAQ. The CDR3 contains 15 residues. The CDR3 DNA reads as TGTGCCAGCAGGCAGCTAGCGGTCAGGGGGAATGAGCAGTTCTTC. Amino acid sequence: CASRQLAVRGNEQFF.

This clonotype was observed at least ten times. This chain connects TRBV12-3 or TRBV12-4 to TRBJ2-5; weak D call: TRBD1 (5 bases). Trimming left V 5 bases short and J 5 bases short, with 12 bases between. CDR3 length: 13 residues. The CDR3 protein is CASSPRGMETQYF. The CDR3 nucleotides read TGTGCCAGCAGTCCTAGGGGAATGGAGACCCAGTACTTC.

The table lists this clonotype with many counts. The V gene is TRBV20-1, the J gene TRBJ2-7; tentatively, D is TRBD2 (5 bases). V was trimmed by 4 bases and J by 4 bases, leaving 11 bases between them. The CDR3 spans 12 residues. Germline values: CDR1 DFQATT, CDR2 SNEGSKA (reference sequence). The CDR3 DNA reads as TGCAGTGCTAAGAGGGTACCTTACGAGCAGTACTTC. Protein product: CSAKRVPYEQYF.